This TCR beta chain stems from a study of cytomegalovirus exposure and HLA in healthy donors. Remarks on this clone: Its antigen is as yet unknown.

Notes on the study in general: The classifier was said to identify cytomegalovirus status with high specificity and sensitivity.

PCR amplification relied on 60 Vbeta primers (plus 13 Jbeta primers). Repertoires were generated with immunoSEQ multiplex PCR, while TCRdb's copy carries only in-frame clones and drops some. The table shows tens of thousands of clones, with about three quarters occurring only once. The V gene's germline CDR1 is LNHDA and CDR2 SQIVND (reference sequence). With 2 bases removed from V and 0 bases from J, the gap between germline ends came to 11 bases. The CDR3 contains 17 residues. The sample taken for sequencing was PBMCs. The chain is built from TRBV19 and TRBJ1-6; tentatively, D is TRBD1 (5 bases). The clonotype comes from a woman aged 40 to 50 in good health and CMV-seropositive. CDR3 coding DNA: TGTGCCAGTAGTATACGGGAGGGGAGCTCCTATAATTCACCCCTCCACTTT. This translates into CASSIREGSSYNSPLHF.